This T cell receptor beta chain was observed in a study of blood T cell repertoires in COVID-19. Looked up from germline, CDR1 is SGDLS and CDR2 is YYNGEE. The CDR3 covers 17 residues. Trimming removed 4 bases from V and 0 bases from J; junction bases left unmatched: 9. Original processing notes: Using reference gene primer amplification, nucleated cell counts were estimated. Profiled with immunoSEQ multiplex PCR; TCRdb holds only in-frame clones, not every one. The V and J calls and clone size were taken over from that table, and D and trimming were inferred from the DNA. The sample includes roughly 42,000 clones, around 90% of them seen just once. Patients at the Seattle site were enrolled during active infection and followed longitudinally.

V and J are TRBV9 and TRBJ2-3, with 9 bases aligning to TRBD2. The sequence derives from a man between 50 and 59 years old with COVID-19, enrolled during active disease. Input material: peripheral blood. The CDR3 sequence is CASSITSGPYSTDTQYF. The DNA of the CDR3 is TGTGCCAGCAGCATCACTAGCGGGCCCTATAGCACAGATACGCAGTATTTT.